The subject of this entry is one T cell receptor beta chain. This receptor's antigen is unknown. No qualities accompany the bases; no much larger clone lies one base away. Libraries were constructed by the immunoSEQ multiplex PCR assay. This immuneACCESS table, as held by TCRdb, lists in-frame sequences with V and J called but not all clones. Of the missing ones, under half trace to an unresolved V gene in checked studies; the others have no known cause. In this sample the table shows about 77,000 clones, roughly 70% of which occur a single time. The ten largest clones represent more than 8% of the sample. This sample is part of a study of radiotherapy plus CTLA-4 blockade in lung cancer (dated by TCRdb to 2016 to 2019). Background for the entire study: Objective responses occurred in roughly 19% of enrolled patients, and around 30% achieved disease control.

In this study, focal radiation therapy paired with CTLA-4 blockade (ipilimumab) was tested in patients who had chemo-refractory metastatic non-small-cell lung cancer. Ends trimmed: V by 4 bases, J by 4 bases; bases unmatched to a gene: 8. The CDR3 covers 15 residues, taking in both the cysteine and the phenylalanine. The DNA shown is the 45-base CDR3, in frame from base 1. The germline V gene provides CDR1 SNHLY and CDR2 FYNNEI. What the authors observed across the whole study: After treatment with radiotherapy and ipilimumab, TCR clones that came from tumors expanded in the peripheral blood. Early dynamic changes in blood T cell clones, together with increased serum interferon-beta after radiation, were reported as the strongest predictors of response.

The rearrangement combines TRBV2 with TRBJ1-2; 8 of the junction bases match TRBD1. The sequenced sample was peripheral blood, obtained from a patient treated with radiotherapy plus ipilimumab. This clonotype was sampled from a human donor with non-small cell lung cancer whose response to radiotherapy plus ipilimumab could not be evaluated. The DNA reads TGTGCCAGCAGTGGTCGGACAGGGTATACCTATGGCTACACCTTC. Its translation is CASSGRTGYTYGYTF.